The 31 T cell receptor beta chains below were found in one sample sequenced in a study of monozygotic twins with inflammatory bowel disease. TCRdb re-called the 5' RACE reads and shows each CDR3 protein once, DNA omitted. The sample is made up of about 350,000 distinct CDR3 sequences, and the top ten hold 2% to 2.5% of it. Input material: blood. All receptors come from a human donor with ulcerative colitis or Crohn's disease, or a healthy co-twin of an affected twin (not recorded which).

The rearrangement uses TRBV27 and TRBJ1-2; the D gene TCRdb calls, TRBD1, cannot be checked with no DNA. Germline CDR1 reads MNHEY; CDR2 reads SMNVEV (reference sequence). The CDR3 is 12 residues long. This chain's CDR3 is CASSPPPYGYTF.

V gene TRBV20-1 combines with J gene TRBJ1-2; TCRdb proposes TRBD1, but this gene call is untestable without DNA. Germline V lookup: CDR1 DFQATT, CDR2 SNEGSKA (reference sequence). The CDR3 is made up of 14 amino acids. CDR3 protein: CSPRGGSINYGYTF.

The chain carries TRBV7-2 and TRBJ1-1; TCRdb indicates TRBD1, and absent DNA this call remains unverified. Germline V gives CDR1 SGHTA, CDR2 FQGNSA. The CDR3 runs 15 residues. CDR3 in amino acids: CASSYTGTGGLGAFF.

The rearrangement links TRBV27 to TRBJ2-3. Germline V lookup: CDR1 MNHEY, CDR2 SMNVEV (reference sequence). The CDR3 spans 16 residues. CDR3 residues: CASSSIDLTSTDTQYF.

V and J are TRBV5-1 and TRBJ2-4; no DNA is available, so the TRBD1 call from TCRdb remains unchecked. CDR3 size: 18 residues. Germline loops: CDR1 SGHRS, CDR2 YFSETQ. The CDR3 region is CASSLDLPGQGSKNIQYF.

The chain has TRBV20-1 and TRBJ2-7; TCRdb's D gene call, TRBD1, goes unchecked for lack of DNA. The CDR3 totals 15 residues. Germline V gene data show CDR1 as DFQATT and CDR2 as SNEGSKA (reference sequence). The CDR3 loop is CSARGRQGASYEQYF.

This chain connects TRBV29-1 to TRBJ2-2; TCRdb designates TRBD1, a call that cannot be tested without DNA. This CDR3 region has 17 residues. Germline-derived CDR1 and CDR2 are SQVTM and ANQGSEA. The chain's CDR3 is CSDPGQEGHANTGELFF.

The chain carries TRBV9 and TRBJ2-7; the TRBD1 assignment by TCRdb is unverifiable without DNA. Germline V lookup: CDR1 SGDLS, CDR2 YYNGEE. The CDR3 is 14 amino acids. CDR3 region: CASSAYDRVAEQYF.

The chain links TRBV9 to TRBJ2-7; the D call from TCRdb, TRBD1, cannot be confirmed without DNA. CDR3 length: 16 residues. Germline lookup yields CDR1 SGDLS and CDR2 YYNGEE. The CDR3 region is CASSVSAGTGGYEQYF.

The chain carries TRBV6-5 and TRBJ1-1; without DNA, the TCRdb call of TRBD1 cannot be checked. Germline V gene data show CDR1 as MNHEY and CDR2 as SVGAGI. This CDR3 has 13 amino acids. The CDR3: CASSPTGRTEAFF.

This chain uses TRBV20-1 with TRBJ2-7. Germline V gene sequence: CDR1 DFQATT, CDR2 SNEGSKA (reference sequence). CDR3 length equals 14 residues. The CDR3: CSARDRGSSYEQYF.

The V and J genes are TRBV15 and TRBJ2-3; as DNA is missing, the TRBD2 call by TCRdb cannot be tested. CDR3 length: 16 amino acids. Per the germline V gene, CDR1 is LNHNV and CDR2 is YYDKDF (reference sequence). This CDR3 reads CATSRDEGRRTDTQYF. The full variable domain, completed using reference TRBV15 and TRBJ2-3, is DAMVIQNPRYQVTQFGKPVTLSCSQTLNHNVMYWYQQKSSQAPKLLFHYYDKDFNNEADTPDNFQSRRPNTSFCFLDIRSPGLGDTAMYLCATSRDEGRRTDTQYFGPGTRLTVL.

V gene TRBV7-2 combines with J gene TRBJ2-7. The germline CDR1 and CDR2 sequences are SGHTA and FQGNSA. This CDR3 region has 15 residues. The CDR3 loop reads CASSLAVNSAYEQYF.

This chain connects TRBV7-8 to TRBJ2-7. The germline V gene has CDR1 SGHVS and CDR2 FQNEAQ. The CDR3 is 11 amino acids. The CDR3 sequence is CASSPLGEQYF.

The chain is built from TRBV7-8 and TRBJ1-1; TCRdb lists TRBD1, though no DNA is available to test this call. The CDR3 loop spans 15 amino acids. Germline lookup yields CDR1 SGHVS and CDR2 FQNEAQ. CDR3 amino acids: CASQPRDRLNTEAFF.

The chain links TRBV7-6 to TRBJ1-1. Germline CDR1 reads SGHVS; CDR2 reads FNYEAQ. The CDR3 extends over 14 amino acids. The CDR3 sequence: CASSKRTENTEAFF.

The chain uses TRBV20-1 and TRBJ2-3; TCRdb returns TRBD2, unconfirmable since there is no DNA. The CDR3 extends over 15 amino acids. Germline V lookup: CDR1 DFQATT, CDR2 SNEGSKA (reference sequence). Here the CDR3 reads CSARRAGGLTDTQYF.

Here the CDR3 reads CASSLSSLYGYTF. V and J are TRBV11-2 and TRBJ1-2. This CDR3 comprises 13 residues. Germline V gene lookup returns CDR1 SGHAT and CDR2 FQNNGV.

The V and J genes are TRBV10-3 and TRBJ2-1; TCRdb gives TRBD1 as the D gene, but with no DNA this cannot be confirmed. CDR3 length: 15 amino acids. Looked up from germline, CDR1 is ENHRY and CDR2 is SYGVKD. CDR3 amino acids: CAISESRGAGNEQFF.

The V call is TRBV3-1, the J call TRBJ2-2; TCRdb names TRBD1, which stays unverified in the absence of DNA. The CDR3 is 17 residues long. The germline V gene has CDR1 LGHDT and CDR2 YNNKEL (reference sequence). The CDR3: CASSQERGIGGTGELFF.

The rearrangement uses TRBV5-4 and TRBJ1-5; with no DNA, the TCRdb D assignment of TRBD1 cannot be verified. The CDR3 extends over 15 amino acids. Germline CDR1 and CDR2: SGHNT and YYREEE (reference sequence). The CDR3 region is CASSLEPGTGQPQHF.

This chain connects TRBV28 to TRBJ2-2; the D gene TCRdb calls, TRBD2, cannot be checked with no DNA. The CDR3 covers 13 residues. Germline V gives CDR1 MDHEN, CDR2 SYDVKM. The CDR3 sequence is CASRRAETGELFF.

The V call is TRBV7-4, the J call TRBJ1-3; the D gene TCRdb calls, TRBD1, cannot be checked with no DNA. The CDR3 spans 17 residues. Germline V CDR1 and CDR2: SGHVT, SQSDAQ. The CDR3 loop is CASSLAPDRGHGNTIYF. The entire variable domain, with the rest obtained from reference TRBV7-4 and TRBJ1-3, is as follows: GAGVSQSPRYKVAKRGRDVALRCDSISGHVTLYWYRQTLGQGSEVLTYSQSDAQRDKSGRPSGRFSAERPERSVSTLKIQRTEQGDSAVYLCASSLAPDRGHGNTIYFGEGSWLTVV.

The rearrangement joins TRBV12-3 or TRBV12-4 to TRBJ2-1. CDR3 size: 14 residues. CDR3 amino acids: CASSSRGLGNEQFF.

CDR3 residues: CASSLLGGGYGEQFF. V is TRBV7-9 and J is TRBJ2-1; the D call of TRBD1 rests on TCRdb alone, since no DNA is present to check it. The CDR3 loop spans 15 amino acids. Per the germline V gene, CDR1 is SEHNR and CDR2 is FQNEAQ (reference sequence).

This rearrangement joins TRBV6-4 to TRBJ2-7; TCRdb gives TRBD1 as the D gene, but with no DNA this cannot be confirmed. The CDR3 is 15 residues long. CDR1 and CDR2 (germline): MRHNA, SNTAGT. This CDR3 is CASSEEQGSPYEQYF.

This chain joins TRBV3-1 and TRBJ2-7. CDR1 and CDR2 from the germline V gene are LGHDT and YNNKEL (reference sequence). The CDR3 sequence is 12 residues long. CDR3 loop: CASSQVIYEQYF.

The chain has TRBV27 and TRBJ2-7; TCRdb's D call of TRBD1 is untestable without DNA. CDR1 MNHEY and CDR2 SMNVEV come from the germline V gene (reference sequence). The CDR3 length is 14 residues. The CDR3 loop is CASSPRDRPYEQYF.

This chain joins TRBV12-3 or TRBV12-4 and TRBJ1-2. The CDR3 runs 12 residues. CDR3 region: CASSPGFYGYTF.

The CDR3 region is CASSPRLAGGGTGELFF. V and J are TRBV4-1 and TRBJ2-2; TCRdb returns TRBD2, unconfirmable since there is no DNA. The germline V gene encodes CDR1 MGHRA and CDR2 YSYEKL. The CDR3 is made up of 17 amino acids.

The chain combines TRBV4-1 with TRBJ1-1; as DNA is missing, the TRBD1 call by TCRdb cannot be tested. This CDR3 is built from 15 residues. The germline V gene encodes CDR1 MGHRA and CDR2 YSYEKL. This chain's CDR3 is CASSQGSGGGTEAFF.